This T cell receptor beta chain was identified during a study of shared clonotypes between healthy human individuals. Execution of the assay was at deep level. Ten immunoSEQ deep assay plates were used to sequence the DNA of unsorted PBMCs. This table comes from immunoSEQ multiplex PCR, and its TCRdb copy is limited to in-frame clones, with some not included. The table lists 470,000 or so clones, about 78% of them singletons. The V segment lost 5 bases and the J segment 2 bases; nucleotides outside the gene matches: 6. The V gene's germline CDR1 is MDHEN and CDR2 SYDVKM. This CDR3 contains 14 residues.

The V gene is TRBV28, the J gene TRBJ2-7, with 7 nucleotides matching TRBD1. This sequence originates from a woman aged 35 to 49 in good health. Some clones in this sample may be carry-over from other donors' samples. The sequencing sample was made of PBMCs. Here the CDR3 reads CASSPAGGPYEQYF. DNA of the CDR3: TGTGCCAGCAGTCCAGCAGGGGGACCCTACGAGCAGTACTTC.